Sequencing of this TCR beta chain was carried out in a study of cytomegalovirus exposure and HLA in healthy donors. On the study more broadly: Membership in the Caucasian-associated ancestry cluster was found for 75% to 85% of a few hundred genotyped donors. Findings and caveats of the study: The listing of 160 or so TCR beta chains classed them as cytomegalovirus-associated. Whilst most TCR sequences proved rare, a subset of public TCRs occurred across many donors.

In the PCR, 60 Vbeta and 13 Jbeta primers were used. Sequenced by immunoSEQ multiplex PCR; TCRdb stores in-frame clones only, minus some. The data show about 120,000 clones, around 80% seen once. Concerning this clone: Its specificity is not known.

Germline loops: CDR1 MDHEN, CDR2 SYDVKM. The CDR3 is 18 amino acids. V lost 5 bases and J lost 2, with 22 bases in between. The clonotype originates from a female donor in good health and CMV-seronegative. V gene TRBV28 combines with J gene TRBJ1-5; D may be TRBD1 (6 bases). Source material: PBMCs. The CDR3 sequence: CASSTSGGGASGNQPQHF. The CDR3 DNA reads TGTGCCAGCAGTACCTCGGGTGGGGGGGCGAGTGGCAATCAGCCCCAGCATTTT.